The text below deals with one T cell receptor (beta chain). What it recognizes is unknown. The source of the sample is a study of long-term antiretroviral therapy in people with HIV. Study information: The earliest specimens came about a decade ahead of the 2015 immediate-ART recommendation. Findings of the study overall: Diversity rose after ART but stayed below transplant donor controls.

At survey level, the immunoSEQ assay was run in its v3.0 version. What sequencing targeted per sample was about 35,000-55,000 T-cell genomes. Sequenced by immunoSEQ multiplex PCR; TCRdb stores in-frame clones only, minus some. The sample comprises roughly 25,000 clones, about four fifths of which are singletons, and approximately 5.6% rests with the top ten. Participants with HIV, all of them, were treated in the United States. Trimming removed 4 bases from V and 0 bases from J, with 7 bases in between. The germline CDR1 and CDR2 sequences are MNHNY and SVGAGI (reference sequence). CDR3 size: 14 residues.

The material was unsorted PBMCs, obtained 0.7 years before starting antiretroviral therapy. The V gene is TRBV6-6, the J gene TRBJ1-3; the D gene is possibly TRBD1 (6 bases). This TCR came from a man younger than 45 with HIV. Here the CDR3 reads CASSWDNSGNTIYF. CDR3 DNA: TGTGCCAGCAGTTGGGACAACTCTGGAAACACCATATATTTT.